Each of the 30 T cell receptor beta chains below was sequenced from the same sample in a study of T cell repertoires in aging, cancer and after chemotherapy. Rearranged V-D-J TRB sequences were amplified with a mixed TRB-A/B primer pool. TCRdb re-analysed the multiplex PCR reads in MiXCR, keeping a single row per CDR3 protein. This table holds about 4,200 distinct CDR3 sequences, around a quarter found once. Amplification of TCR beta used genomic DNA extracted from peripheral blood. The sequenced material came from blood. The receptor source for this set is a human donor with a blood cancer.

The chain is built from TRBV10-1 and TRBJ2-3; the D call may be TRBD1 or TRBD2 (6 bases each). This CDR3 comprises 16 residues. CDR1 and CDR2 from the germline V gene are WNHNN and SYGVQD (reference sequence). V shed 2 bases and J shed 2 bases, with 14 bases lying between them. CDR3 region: CASSERGEVNTDTQYF. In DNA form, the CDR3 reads TGCGCCAGCAGTGAGAGGGGGGAGGTGAACACAGATACGCAGTATTTT.

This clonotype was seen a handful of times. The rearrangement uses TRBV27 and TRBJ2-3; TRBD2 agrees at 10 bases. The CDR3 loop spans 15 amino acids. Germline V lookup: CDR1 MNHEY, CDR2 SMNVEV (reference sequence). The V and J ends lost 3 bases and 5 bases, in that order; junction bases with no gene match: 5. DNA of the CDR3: TGTGCCAGCAGTTTTACTAGCGGGATTGTAGATACGCAGTATTTT. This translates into CASSFTSGIVDTQYF.

This CDR3 reads CSARSFSQGVEQYF. The CDR3, as DNA: TGCAGTGCTCGAAGCTTTTCACAGGGGGTCGAGCAGTACTTC. The chain has TRBV20-1 and TRBJ2-7, with 8 positions matching TRBD1. The germline CDR1 and CDR2 sequences are DFQATT and SNEGSKA (reference sequence). This CDR3 has 14 amino acids. V lost 5 bases, J lost 6 bases, and 12 bases stayed unmatched.

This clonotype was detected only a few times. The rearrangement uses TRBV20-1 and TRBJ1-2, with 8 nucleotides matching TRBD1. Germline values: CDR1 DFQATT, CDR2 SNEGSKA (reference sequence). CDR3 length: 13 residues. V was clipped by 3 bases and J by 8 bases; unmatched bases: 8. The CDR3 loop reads CSARQGALSGYTF. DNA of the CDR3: TGCAGTGCTAGGCAGGGGGCCTTGAGCGGCTACACCTTC.

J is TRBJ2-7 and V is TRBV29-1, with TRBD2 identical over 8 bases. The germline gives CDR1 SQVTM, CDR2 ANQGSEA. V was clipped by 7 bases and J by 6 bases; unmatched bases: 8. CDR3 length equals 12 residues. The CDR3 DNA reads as TGCAGCGGCCTGGCAGCGGGGGCCGAGCAGTACTTC. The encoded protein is CSGLAAGAEQYF.

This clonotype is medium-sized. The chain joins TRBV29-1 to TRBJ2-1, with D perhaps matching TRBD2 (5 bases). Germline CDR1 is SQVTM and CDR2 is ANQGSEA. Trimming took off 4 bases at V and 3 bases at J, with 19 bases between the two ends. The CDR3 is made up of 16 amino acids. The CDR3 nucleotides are TGCAGCGTTGGTGTTAGGCTGCCGGGAAGCTACAATGAGCAGTTCTTC. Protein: CSVGVRLPGSYNEQFF.

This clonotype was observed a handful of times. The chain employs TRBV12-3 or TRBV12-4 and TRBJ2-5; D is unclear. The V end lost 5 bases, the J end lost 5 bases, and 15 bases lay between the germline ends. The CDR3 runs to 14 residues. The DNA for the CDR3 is TGTGCCAGCAGTCCATCGGGCCCGCGGGAGACCCAGTACTTC. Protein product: CASSPSGPRETQYF.

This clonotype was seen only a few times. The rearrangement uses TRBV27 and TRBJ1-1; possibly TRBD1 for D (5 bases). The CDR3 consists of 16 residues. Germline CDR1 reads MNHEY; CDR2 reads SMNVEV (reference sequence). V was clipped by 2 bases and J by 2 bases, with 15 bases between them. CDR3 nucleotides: TGTGCCAGCAGTTTAGACGGGGCAAGCCTCAACACTGAAGCTTTCTTT. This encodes CASSLDGASLNTEAFF.

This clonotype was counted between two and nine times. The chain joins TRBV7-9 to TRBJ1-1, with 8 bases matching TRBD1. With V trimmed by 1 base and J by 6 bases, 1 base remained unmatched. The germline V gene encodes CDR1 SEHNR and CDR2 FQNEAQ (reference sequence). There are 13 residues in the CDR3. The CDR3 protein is CASSLEQGAEAFF. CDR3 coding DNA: TGTGCCAGCAGCTTAGAACAGGGGGCTGAAGCTTTCTTT.

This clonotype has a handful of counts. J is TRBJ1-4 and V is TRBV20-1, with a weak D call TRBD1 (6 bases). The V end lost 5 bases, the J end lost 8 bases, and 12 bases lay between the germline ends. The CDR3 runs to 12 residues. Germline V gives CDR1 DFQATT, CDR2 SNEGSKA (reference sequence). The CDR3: CSAYREREKLFF. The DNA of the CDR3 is TGCAGTGCTTACAGGGAGAGGGAAAAACTGTTTTTT.

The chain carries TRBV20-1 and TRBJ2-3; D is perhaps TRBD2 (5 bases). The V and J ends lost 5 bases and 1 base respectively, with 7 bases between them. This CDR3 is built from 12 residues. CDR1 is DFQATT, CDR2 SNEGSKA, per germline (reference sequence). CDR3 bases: TGCAGTGCTCATAGCGGCACAGATACGCAGTATTTT. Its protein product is CSAHSGTDTQYF.

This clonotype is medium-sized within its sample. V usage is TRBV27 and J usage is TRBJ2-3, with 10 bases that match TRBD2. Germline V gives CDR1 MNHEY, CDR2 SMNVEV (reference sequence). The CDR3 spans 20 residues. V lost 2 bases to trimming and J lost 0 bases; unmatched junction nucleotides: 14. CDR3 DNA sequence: TGTGCCAGCAGTTTAGGGGACAGATATACTAGCGGGACTAGCACAGATACGCAGTATTTT. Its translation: CASSLGDRYTSGTSTDTQYF.

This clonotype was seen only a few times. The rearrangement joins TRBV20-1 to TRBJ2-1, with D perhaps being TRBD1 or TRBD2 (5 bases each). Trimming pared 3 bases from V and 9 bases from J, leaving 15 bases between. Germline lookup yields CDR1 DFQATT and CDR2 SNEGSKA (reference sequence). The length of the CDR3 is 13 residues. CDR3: CSARGEMGIEQFF. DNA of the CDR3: TGCAGTGCTAGGGGGGAAATGGGGATTGAGCAGTTCTTC.

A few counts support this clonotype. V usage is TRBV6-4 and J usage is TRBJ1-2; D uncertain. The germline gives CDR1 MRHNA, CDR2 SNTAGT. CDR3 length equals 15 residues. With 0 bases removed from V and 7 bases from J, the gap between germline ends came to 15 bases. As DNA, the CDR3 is TGTGCCAGCAGTGACTCGATAGGAGGGCTGGGTGGCTACACCTTC. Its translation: CASSDSIGGLGGYTF.

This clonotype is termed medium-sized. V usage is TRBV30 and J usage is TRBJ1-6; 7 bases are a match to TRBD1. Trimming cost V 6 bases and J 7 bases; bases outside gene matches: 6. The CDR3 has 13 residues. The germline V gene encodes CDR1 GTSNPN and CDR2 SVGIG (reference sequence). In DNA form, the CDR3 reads TGTGCCTGTACCGGGACAGAAAATTCACCCCTCCACTTT. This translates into CACTGTENSPLHF.

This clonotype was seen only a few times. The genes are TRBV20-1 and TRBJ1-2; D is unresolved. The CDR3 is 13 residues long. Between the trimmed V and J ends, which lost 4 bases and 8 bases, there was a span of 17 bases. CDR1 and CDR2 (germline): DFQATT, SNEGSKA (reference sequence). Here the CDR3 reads CSANRGGREGYTF. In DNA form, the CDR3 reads TGCAGTGCTAACCGGGGAGGGAGAGAGGGCTACACCTTC.

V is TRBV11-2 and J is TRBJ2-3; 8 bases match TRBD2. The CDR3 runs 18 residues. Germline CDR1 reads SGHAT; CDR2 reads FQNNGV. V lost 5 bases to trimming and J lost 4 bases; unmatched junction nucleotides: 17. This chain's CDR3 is CASSRTSGAKGVPDTQYF. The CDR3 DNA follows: TGTGCCAGCAGCCGTACTAGCGGAGCCAAGGGGGTCCCAGATACGCAGTATTTT. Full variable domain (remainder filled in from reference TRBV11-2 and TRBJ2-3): EAGVAQSPRYKIIEKRQSVAFWCNPISGHATLYWYQQILGQGPKLLIQFQNNGVVDDSQLPKDRFSAERLKGVDSTLKIQPAKLEDSAVYLCASSRTSGAKGVPDTQYFGPGTRLTVL.

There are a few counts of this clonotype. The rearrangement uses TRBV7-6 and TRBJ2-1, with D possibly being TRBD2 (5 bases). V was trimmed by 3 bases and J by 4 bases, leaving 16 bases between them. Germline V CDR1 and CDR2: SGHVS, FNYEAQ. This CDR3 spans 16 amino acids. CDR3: CASSLTPGNSYNEQFF. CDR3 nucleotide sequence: TGTGCCAGCAGCTTGACCCCGGGGAACTCTTACAATGAGCAGTTCTTC. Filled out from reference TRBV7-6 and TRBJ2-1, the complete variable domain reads GAGVSQSPRYKVTKRGQDVALRCDPISGHVSLYWYRQALGQGPEFLTYFNYEAQQDKSGLPNDRFSAERPEGSISTLTIQRTEQRDSAMYRCASSLTPGNSYNEQFFGPGTRLTVL.

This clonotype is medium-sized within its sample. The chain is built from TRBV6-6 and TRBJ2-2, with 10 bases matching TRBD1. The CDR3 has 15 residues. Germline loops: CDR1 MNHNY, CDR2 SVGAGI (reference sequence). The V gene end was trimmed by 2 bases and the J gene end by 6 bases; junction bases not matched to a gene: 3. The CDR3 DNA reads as TGTGCCAGCAGTTACGAGGGACAGGGGTCCGGGGAGCTGTTTTTT. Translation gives CASSYEGQGSGELFF.

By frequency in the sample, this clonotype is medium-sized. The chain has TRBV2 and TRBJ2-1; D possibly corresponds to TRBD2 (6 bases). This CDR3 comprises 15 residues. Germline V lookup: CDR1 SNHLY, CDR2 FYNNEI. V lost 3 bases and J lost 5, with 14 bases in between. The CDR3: CASSDSGAVNNEQFF. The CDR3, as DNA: TGTGCCAGCAGTGATTCGGGAGCGGTCAACAATGAGCAGTTCTTC.

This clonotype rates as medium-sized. CDR3 in DNA: TGCAGCGGCTGGACAGGGGGAAACTATGGCTACACCTTC. This sequence encodes CSGWTGGNYGYTF. This sequence joins TRBV29-1 and TRBJ1-2; 10 bases line up with TRBD1. Germline loops: CDR1 SQVTM, CDR2 ANQGSEA. The V and J ends lost 7 bases and 2 bases, in that order; junction bases with no gene match: 4. The CDR3 sequence is 13 residues long.

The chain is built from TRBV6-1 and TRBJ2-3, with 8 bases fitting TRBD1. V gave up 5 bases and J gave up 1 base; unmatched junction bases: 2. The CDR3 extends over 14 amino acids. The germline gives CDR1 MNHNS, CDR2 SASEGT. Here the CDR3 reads CASSQGAGTDTQYF. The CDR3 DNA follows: TGTGCCAGCAGTCAGGGGGCCGGCACAGATACGCAGTATTTT.

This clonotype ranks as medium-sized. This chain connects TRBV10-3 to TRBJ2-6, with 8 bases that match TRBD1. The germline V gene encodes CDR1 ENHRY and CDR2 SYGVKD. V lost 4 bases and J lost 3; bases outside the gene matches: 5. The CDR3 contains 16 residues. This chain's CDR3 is CAISGQGAVGANVLTF. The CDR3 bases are TGTGCCATCAGTGGCCAGGGGGCGGTTGGGGCCAACGTCCTGACTTTC.

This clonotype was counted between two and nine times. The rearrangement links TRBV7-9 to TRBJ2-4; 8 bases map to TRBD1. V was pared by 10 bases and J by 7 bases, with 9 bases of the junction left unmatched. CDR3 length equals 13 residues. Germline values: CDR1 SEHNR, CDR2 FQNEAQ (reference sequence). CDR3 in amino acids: CATSDRVANIQYF. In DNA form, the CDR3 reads TGTGCCACCTCGGACAGGGTAGCGAACATTCAGTACTTC. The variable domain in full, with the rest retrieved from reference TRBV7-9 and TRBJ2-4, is DTGVSQNPRHKITKRGQNVTFRCDPISEHNRLYWYRQTLGQGPEFLTYFQNEAQLEKSRLLSDRFSAERPKGSFSTLEIQRTEQGDSAMYLCATSDRVANIQYFGAGTRLSVL.

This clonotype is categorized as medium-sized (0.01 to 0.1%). CDR3 in DNA: TGCGCCAGCAGGGGGACAGGGGTTGGTGGGGCCAACGTCCTGACTTTC. It specifies CASRGTGVGGANVLTF. The V and J genes are TRBV5-1 and TRBJ2-6; 10 bases are a match to TRBD1. The CDR3 consists of 16 residues. Germline V gene data show CDR1 as SGHRS and CDR2 as YFSETQ. J was trimmed by 3 bases and V by 5 bases; bases with no gene match: 5.

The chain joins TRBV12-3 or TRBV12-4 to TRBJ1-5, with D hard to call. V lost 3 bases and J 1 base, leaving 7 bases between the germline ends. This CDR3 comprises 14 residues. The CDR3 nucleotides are TGTGCCAGCAGTTTTCAGACGAGCAATCAGCCCCAGCATTTT. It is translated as CASSFQTSNQPQHF.

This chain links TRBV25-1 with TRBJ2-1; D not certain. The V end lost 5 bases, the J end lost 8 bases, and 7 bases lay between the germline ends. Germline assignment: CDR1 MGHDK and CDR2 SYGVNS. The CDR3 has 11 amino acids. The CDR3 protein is CASSIMDEQFF. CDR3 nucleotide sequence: TGTGCCAGCAGTATTATGGATGAGCAGTTCTTC.

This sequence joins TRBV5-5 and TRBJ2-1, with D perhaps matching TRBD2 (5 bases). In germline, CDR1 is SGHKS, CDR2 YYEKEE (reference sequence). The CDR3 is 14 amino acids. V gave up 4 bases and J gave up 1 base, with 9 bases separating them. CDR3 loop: CASSLLVSYNEQFF. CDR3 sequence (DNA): TGTGCCAGCAGCCTACTAGTATCCTACAATGAGCAGTTCTTC.

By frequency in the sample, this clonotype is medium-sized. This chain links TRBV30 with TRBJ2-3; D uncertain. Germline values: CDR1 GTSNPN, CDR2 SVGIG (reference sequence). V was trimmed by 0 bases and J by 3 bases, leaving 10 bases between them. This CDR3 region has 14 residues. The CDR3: CAWSVGVETDTQYF. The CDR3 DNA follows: TGTGCCTGGAGTGTAGGAGTGGAGACAGATACGCAGTATTTT.

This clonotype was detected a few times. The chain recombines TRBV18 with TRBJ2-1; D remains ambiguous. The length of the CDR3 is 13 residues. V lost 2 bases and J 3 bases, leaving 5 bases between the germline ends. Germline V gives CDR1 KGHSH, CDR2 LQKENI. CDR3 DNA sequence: TGTGCCAGCTCACCAGGATACTACAATGAGCAGTTCTTC. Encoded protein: CASSPGYYNEQFF.